The clone carrying this T cell receptor beta chain was detected ten times or more. The antigen is not known. The record originates from a study of T cells after yellow fever vaccination. A process of 5'RACE template switching, which added a universal primer site and UMIs, was used to make TCR cDNA. Via MiXCR, TCRdb re-called the 5' RACE reads, giving one row per CDR3 protein. The sample includes about 120,000 distinct CDR3 sequences, around 6.7% seen only once; the top ten take roughly 2.8%. This CDR3 has 14 amino acids. V gave up 7 bases and J gave up 7 bases; unmatched junction bases: 10. Study-level findings and limits: It was a small share of clonotypes that appeared in both CD4 and CD8 compartments. Subsequent booster samples again held most clones from primary vaccination (around 96% CD4, 85% to 90% CD8). Weaker overall, the secondary response nonetheless peaked faster (day 5 versus 15).

This TCR came from a man between 18 and 35 years old who received the YFV17D yellow fever vaccine. The sequencing here drew on CD4+ T cells sorted from PBMCs, taken around 45 days after the first yellow fever vaccination. The chain employs TRBV12-3 or TRBV12-4 and TRBJ1-1, with 9 bases aligning to TRBD1. DNA for the CDR3: TGTGCCAGCACCGGGACAGGGCAGTATAATGAAGCTTTCTTT. Its translation is CASTGTGQYNEAFF.